The rows below give T cell receptor beta chains drawn from one sample of a study of post-analysis software for immune sequencing data. In TCRdb, the PCR reads were re-called with MiXCR into one record per CDR3 protein. The sample has 750,000 to 950,000 distinct CDR3 sequences, about 53% seen once. Sample: blood. The source of these receptors is a girl aged 10-17 years with multiple sclerosis. The CDR3 runs from the conserved cysteine through the conserved F or W. A D gene is named only where the DNA matches it firmly. Where a row states a size, it is once, few, many or the class of an expanded clone; other rows omit it.

clone_size	j_call	v_call	d_call	cdr3_nt	cdr3_aa
.	TRBJ2-5	TRBV12-3/TRBV12-4	.	TGTGCCAGCAGTTCTGTAGTGGGGGAGCAGTACTTC	CASSSVVGEQYF
.	TRBJ2-4	TRBV3-1	TRBD1	TGTGCCAGCAGCCAAGAGGGACAGGCAAACATTCAGTACTTC	CASSQEGQANIQYF
.	TRBJ2-1	TRBV20-1	.	TGCAGTGCTCCCTCAAAGCACGGGAAATGGTACAATGAGCAGTTCTTC	CSAPSKHGKWYNEQFF
few	TRBJ1-1	TRBV29-1	TRBD1	TGCAGCGTTGAAGGGACAGGGGGCAAGACTGAAGCTTTCTTT	CSVEGTGGKTEAFF
.	TRBJ2-1	TRBV25-1	.	TGTGCCAGCAGTGATTCGGACAGAGTTGAGCAGTTCTTC	CASSDSDRVEQFF
.	TRBJ2-3	TRBV7-3	.	TGTGCCAGCAGCTTAGTTGGTCGGCAGGGAAACACAGATACGCAGTATTTT	CASSLVGRQGNTDTQYF
few	TRBJ2-7	TRBV6-2/TRBV6-3	TRBD2	TGTGCCAGCAGTTACGGACTAGCGGGGAACTACGAGCAGTACTTC	CASSYGLAGNYEQYF
.	TRBJ1-1	TRBV20-1	.	TGCAGTGCTAAGCGGATTGGCCTGGCCTTGGTGAACACTGAAGCTTTCTTT	CSAKRIGLALVNTEAFF
.	TRBJ2-7	TRBV29-1	.	TGCAGCGTGGGCCGCACTAGTTTTAACGATGAGCAGTACTTC	CSVGRTSFNDEQYF
.	TRBJ2-1	TRBV5-1	.	TGCGCCAGCAGCTTGAACTCACTAGGCTATTCAGGGCAGTTCTTC	CASSLNSLGYSGQFF
.	TRBJ1-2	TRBV6-6	TRBD1	TGTGCCAGCAGTTACCCACCGACAGGGCTCTATGGCTACACCTTC	CASSYPPTGLYGYTF
few	TRBJ2-5	TRBV5-6	.	TGTGCCAGCAGCTTCTTGCAGGGGGGCGAAGAGACCCAGTACTTC	CASSFLQGGEETQYF
.	TRBJ1-6	TRBV20-1	.	TGCAGTGCTAGACAGGGTGGGGATAATTCACCCCTCCACTTT	CSARQGGDNSPLHF
.	TRBJ1-2	TRBV20-1	.	TGCAGTGCTAGAGATCTCAGCTTAGCAGGGGCTGACTATGGCTACACCTTC	CSARDLSLAGADYGYTF
few	TRBJ1-4	TRBV3-1	.	TGTGCCAGCAGCCTCGACAGCCAAAATGAAAAACTGTTTTTT	CASSLDSQNEKLFF
few	TRBJ2-1	TRBV5-1	.	TGCGCCAGCAGCTTGGGGGCAGGGAGAAATGAGCAGTTCTTC	CASSLGAGRNEQFF
.	TRBJ2-5	TRBV5-1	TRBD1	TGCGCCAGCAGCTTGGACGGCCCAGGGGGCTTGGAGACCCAGTACTTC	CASSLDGPGGLETQYF
.	TRBJ2-1	TRBV20-1	TRBD1	TGCAGTGCGGTAGACAGGGGCTCCTACAATGAGCAGTTCTTC	CSAVDRGSYNEQFF
once	TRBJ2-5	TRBV20-1	.	TGCAGTGCTAGTCGGGCCTTCCAAGAGACCCAGTACTTC	CSASRAFQETQYF
.	TRBJ1-1	TRBV20-1	.	TGCAGTGCCGCGGACGGCAAGAACACTGAAGCTTTCTTT	CSAADGKNTEAFF
few	TRBJ2-3	TRBV27	.	TGTGCCAGCAGTTTCCTCAGGGATACGCAGTATTTT	CASSFLRDTQYF
.	TRBJ1-5	TRBV4-2	.	TGTGCCAGCAGCCAAGGCAGCGAGCTCAATCAGCCCCAGCATTTT	CASSQGSELNQPQHF
.	TRBJ2-7	TRBV7-6	.	TGTGCCAGCAGCCGATATCTCCCCACTTCGTCGGGACCGCACGAGCAGTACTTC	CASSRYLPTSSGPHEQYF
.	TRBJ1-2	TRBV6-4	.	TGTGCCAGCAGTCCAGACCAGAGCCCGAATGGCTACACCTTC	CASSPDQSPNGYTF
.	TRBJ2-7	TRBV20-1	.	TGCAGTGCTAGGCCTCTCCACCGGGACGATTTCTACGAGCAGTACTTC	CSARPLHRDDFYEQYF
few	TRBJ2-7	TRBV10-3	.	TGTGCCATCAGGAACCCGACAGGTAGCTCCTACGAGCAGTACTTC	CAIRNPTGSSYEQYF
.	TRBJ1-2	TRBV4-1	TRBD1	TGCGCCAGCAGCCTCGAGACCAGGGGGCTTCGGTATGGCTACACCTTC	CASSLETRGLRYGYTF
few	TRBJ2-1	TRBV6-2/TRBV6-3	.	TGTGCCAGCAGTCCCCACTCCTACAATGAGCAGTTCTTC	CASSPHSYNEQFF
few	TRBJ2-5	TRBV5-1	.	TGCGCCAGCAGCTTGGAGAGGGCTGGGCCTCGGGAGACCCAGTACTTC	CASSLERAGPRETQYF
.	TRBJ2-1	TRBV5-1	TRBD2	TGCGCCAGCAGCTTTCCGGGACTAGCGGGAGTTGGGCCGTTCTTC	CASSFPGLAGVGPFF
.	TRBJ1-5	TRBV20-1	TRBD1	TGCAGTGCTGTTACAGGGGTTAGGTTCCATAGCAATCAGCCCCAGCATTTT	CSAVTGVRFHSNQPQHF
.	TRBJ2-1	TRBV11-2	TRBD2	TGTGCCAGCAGCCCCGGACTAGGCTCCTACAATGAGCAGTTCTTC	CASSPGLGSYNEQFF
.	TRBJ2-7	TRBV14	.	TGTGCCAGCAGCCCGCCACCCCCAGACGGAGTCTATCCGGACGAGCAGTACTTC	CASSPPPPDGVYPDEQYF
.	TRBJ1-4	TRBV6-5	.	TGTGCCAGCAGTTACGTTCAGGGTGGTGAAAAACTGTTTTTT	CASSYVQGGEKLFF
.	TRBJ2-1	TRBV29-1	TRBD1	TGCAGCGCGGAGAGTTCAGGGGGTAATGAGCAGTTCTTC	CSAESSGGNEQFF
few	TRBJ2-5	TRBV6-5	TRBD1	TGTGCCAGCAGTTTAACAGGGGGCGCGCCTCAAGAGACCCAGTACTTC	CASSLTGGAPQETQYF
.	TRBJ2-7	TRBV7-8	.	TGTGCCAGCAGCTCGGAAGAGGACCCCAACGAGCAGTACTTC	CASSSEEDPNEQYF